This T cell receptor (beta chain) was identified during a study of OX40 agonist ivuxolimab in advanced cancers. Overall study context: One hepatocellular carcinoma and a couple of cutaneous melanoma patients partially responded.

Looked up from germline, CDR1 is MDHEN and CDR2 is SYDVKM. The CDR3 extends over 13 amino acids. Between the trimmed V and J ends, which lost 2 bases and 10 bases, there was a span of 11 bases. Clones were sequenced by immunoSEQ multiplex PCR, and TCRdb holds only the in-frame ones, with some missing. Seen here are about 150,000 clones, 90% to 95% observed once, and the top ten hold just over 0.3%. This rearrangement joins TRBV28 to TRBJ1-4, with D possibly being TRBD1 (6 bases). This sequence was found in an adult with an advanced solid tumor such as melanoma, head and neck, liver or kidney cancer. Material: CD4+ or CD8+ T cells sorted from blood, obtained in a trial of the OX40 agonist ivuxolimab. CDR3 sequence: CASSLPGARKLFF. DNA of the CDR3: TGTGCCAGCAGTTTACCGGGGGCGCGAAAACTGTTTTTT.